The present TCR beta chain was sequenced within a study of siplizumab effects on memory and regulatory T cells. Findings of the study overall: The authors mapped only a minor fraction of alloreactive clones to unstimulated subsets.

The mixed lymphocyte reaction cells were held in coculture (37°C) for 6 days. By share, this clone ranks as medium-sized. The target antigen is unknown. This table comes from immunoSEQ multiplex PCR, and its TCRdb copy is limited to in-frame clones, with some not included. The table records 13,000 or so clones, roughly 43% of them present only once. CDR1 is SGHVS and CDR2 is FNYEAQ in the germline V gene. Deletions cut 5 bases from V and 1 base from J, with 12 bases between. This CDR3 has 14 residues. The sequence came from a human donor in good health; the cells came from an allogeneic mixed lymphocyte reaction. The sequenced sample was CFSE-low (dividing) CD8+ T cells sorted from an allogeneic mixed lymphocyte reaction. The J gene is TRBJ2-7, the V gene TRBV7-6; D remains unclear. The CDR3 coding sequence is TGTGCCAGCAGCCTCCTCGTCGAGTCCTACGAGCAGTACTTC. It specifies CASSLLVESYEQYF.